The 24 T cell receptor beta chains below all came from one sample that was sequenced in a study of T cell responses to AZD1222 COVID-19 vaccine. Libraries were prepared by immunoSEQ multiplex PCR; TCRdb keeps only in-frame clonotypes and omits some of them. The top ten clones hold around 3% of a sample with 75,000 to 100,000 clones, roughly 88% of them seen once. The input for sequencing was peripheral blood, taken on day 0 of AZD1222 vaccination. Receptor source: an adult in good health.

This clone was seen just once. The rearrangement uses TRBV19 and TRBJ1-5, with a weak D call TRBD1 (5 bases). The germline V gene has CDR1 LNHDA and CDR2 SQIVND (reference sequence). The CDR3 loop spans 17 amino acids. The V gene lost 0 bases and the J gene lost 5 bases, with 17 bases spanning the gap. This CDR3 reads CASSIDPVVGLDQPQHF. DNA of the CDR3: TGTGCCAGTAGTATAGATCCTGTCGTGGGGCTGGATCAGCCCCAGCATTTT.

The table lists this clone with a few counts. This rearrangement joins TRBV5-1 to TRBJ1-5; 9 positions agree with TRBD1. Unmatched junction bases numbered 5, after V lost 4 bases and J lost 3 bases. This CDR3 has 15 amino acids. Germline lookup yields CDR1 SGHRS and CDR2 YFSETQ. The CDR3, as DNA: TGCGCCAGCAGCCCCGGGGACAGGGTCAATCAGCCCCAGCATTTT. Translated, it gives CASSPGDRVNQPQHF.

V and J are TRBV5-4 and TRBJ2-3; 14 bases line up with TRBD2. Germline V gene data show CDR1 as SGHNT and CDR2 as YYREEE (reference sequence). The CDR3 spans 18 residues. The J segment lost 0 bases and the V segment lost 4 bases, leaving 7 bases of the junction unmatched. The CDR3 coding sequence is TGTGCCAGCAGCCGCGGGACTAGCGGGAGAGGGAGCACAGATACGCAGTATTTT. Protein: CASSRGTSGRGSTDTQYF.

As to this clone: The junction and the germline gene differ at one end; a read error may be behind it. V usage is TRBV11-2 and J usage is TRBJ1-1; D is possibly TRBD1 (6 bases). The germline CDR1 and CDR2 sequences are SGHAT and FQNNGV. CDR3 length equals 15 residues. The CDR3 protein is CASTLGTGLNTEAFF. In DNA, the CDR3 is TGTGCCAGCACCTTAGGCACAGGGCTCAACACTGAAGCTTTCTTT.

The chain recombines TRBV4-3 with TRBJ2-3; 7 bases line up with TRBD1. The CDR3 sequence is 15 residues long. J gave up 2 bases and V 5 bases, and 7 bases lay outside the gene matches. CDR1 is LGHNA, CDR2 YSLEER, per germline. Here the CDR3 DNA reads TGCGCCAGCAGCTCCGGGACAGAATACACAGATACGCAGTATTTT. Translated, it gives CASSSGTEYTDTQYF.

The V and J genes are TRBV30 and TRBJ1-2; 9 nucleotides agree with TRBD1. Unmatched junction bases numbered 14, after V lost 1 base and J lost 8 bases. The CDR3 is 16 residues long. CDR1 and CDR2 from the germline V gene are GTSNPN and SVGIG (reference sequence). CDR3 residues: CAWSELRQGEGKGYTF. CDR3 coding DNA: TGTGCCTGGAGTGAACTAAGACAGGGGGAAGGGAAAGGCTACACCTTC.

V and J are TRBV28 and TRBJ1-6; D perhaps matches TRBD1 (6 bases). Between the trimmed V and J ends, which lost 2 bases and 9 bases, there was a span of 11 bases. In germline, CDR1 is MDHEN, CDR2 SYDVKM. The CDR3 runs 14 residues. The chain's CDR3 is CASSLPTGSSPLHF. The CDR3 region has the DNA TGTGCCAGCAGTTTACCTACAGGGTCTTCACCCCTCCACTTT. Filled out from reference TRBV28 and TRBJ1-6, the complete variable domain reads DVKVTQSSRYLVKRTGEKVFLECVQDMDHENMFWYRQDPGLGLRLIYFSYDVKMKEKGDIPEGYSVSREKKERFSLILESASTNQTSMYLCASSLPTGSSPLHFGNGTRLTVT.

The chain combines TRBV2 with TRBJ2-7, with a weak D call TRBD2 (5 bases). With 2 bases removed from V and 1 base from J, the gap between germline ends came to 15 bases. From germline, CDR1 is SNHLY and CDR2 FYNNEI. This CDR3 region has 16 residues. The CDR3 protein is CASSELAPRVSYEQYF. DNA of the CDR3: TGTGCCAGCAGTGAATTGGCTCCGAGGGTATCCTACGAGCAGTACTTC. The full variable domain, its missing parts supplied by reference TRBV2 and TRBJ2-7, is EPEVTQTPSHQVTQMGQEVILRCVPISNHLYFYWYRQILGQKVEFLVSFYNNEISEKSEIFDDQFSVERPDGSNFTLKIRSTKLEDSAMYFCASSELAPRVSYEQYFGPGTRLTVT.

This chain uses TRBV2 with TRBJ1-2; no clear D gene. The CDR3 has 14 amino acids. Germline CDR1 SNHLY, CDR2 FYNNEI. V was shortened by 8 bases and J by 2 bases, with 15 bases between the two germline ends. The CDR3 loop reads CASVFLGLNYGYTF. DNA for the CDR3: TGTGCCAGCGTTTTTTTAGGACTCAACTATGGCTACACCTTC.

The rearrangement joins TRBV19 to TRBJ1-4; maybe TRBD1 (5 bases). Germline lookup yields CDR1 LNHDA and CDR2 SQIVND (reference sequence). V lost 5 bases, J lost 3 bases, and 16 bases lay in between. The CDR3 totals 16 residues. The CDR3 DNA reads TGTGCCAGTAGTGTCCAGTGGGGCAAGTCTAATGAAAAACTGTTTTTT. Its protein product is CASSVQWGKSNEKLFF.

CDR3: CASSRQGNTEAFF. CDR3 DNA: TGTGCCAGCAGCCGACAGGGCAACACTGAAGCTTTCTTT. The V and J genes are TRBV3-1 (or the pseudogene TRBV3-2) and TRBJ1-1; 7 positions agree with TRBD1. Germline lookup yields CDR1 LGHDT and CDR2 YNNKEL (reference sequence). The CDR3 has 13 amino acids. Trimming at V came to 4 bases and at J to 2 bases, leaving 1 base not matched to a gene.

The chain is built from TRBV28 and TRBJ2-2; a weak D match, TRBD2 (5 bases). The germline CDR1 and CDR2 sequences are MDHEN and SYDVKM. This CDR3 is 18 amino acids long. V was clipped by 10 bases and J by 4 bases, with 28 bases between them. CDR3 loop: CATLQYGLGRGVTGELFF. CDR3 DNA sequence: TGTGCCACCCTCCAATACGGATTAGGGAGAGGAGTCACCGGGGAGCTGTTTTTT.

V and J are TRBV19 and TRBJ1-2; D remains ambiguous. V lost 3 bases and J lost 1, with 6 bases in between. This CDR3 comprises 13 residues. Per the germline V gene, CDR1 is LNHDA and CDR2 is SQIVND (reference sequence). The DNA of the CDR3 is TGTGCCAGTAGTATGGCAGTTAACTATGGCTACACCTTC. Protein product: CASSMAVNYGYTF.

The V call is TRBV5-8, the J call TRBJ1-6, with 11 nucleotides matching TRBD1. The CDR3 loop spans 17 amino acids. After removal of 4 bases from V and 7 bases from J, the junction contained 10 bases not matched to a gene. Germline values: CDR1 SGHTS, CDR2 YDEGEE. The CDR3 sequence is CASSRRRTGGANSPLHF. The CDR3, as DNA: TGTGCCAGCAGCAGAAGGCGGACAGGGGGCGCGAATTCACCCCTCCACTTT.

V gene TRBV5-1 combines with J gene TRBJ1-1; maybe TRBD1 (5 bases). From germline, CDR1 is SGHRS and CDR2 YFSETQ. The length of the CDR3 is 14 residues. Trimming left V 4 bases short and J 4 bases short, with 14 bases between. In DNA form, the CDR3 reads TGCGCCAGCAGCCTGTGGGGGACCATCACTGAAGCTTTCTTT. As protein: CASSLWGTITEAFF.

This chain joins TRBV7-2 and TRBJ2-5; no reliable D call. The CDR3 spans 14 residues. Germline V lookup: CDR1 SGHTA, CDR2 FQGNSA. Trimming stripped 0 bases from V and 0 bases from J, with 5 bases between. The CDR3 sequence: CASSLAIDQETQYF. The CDR3, as DNA: TGTGCCAGCAGCTTAGCGATAGACCAAGAGACCCAGTACTTC.

The rearrangement uses TRBV5-4 and TRBJ1-2, with TRBD1 matching 7 bases. The ends lost 4 bases at V and 5 bases at J; junction bases unmatched: 8. The CDR3 length is 14 residues. The germline CDR1 and CDR2 sequences are SGHNT and YYREEE (reference sequence). CDR3: CASSQIGTDYGYTF. The CDR3 region has the DNA TGTGCCAGCAGCCAAATCGGGACAGATTATGGCTACACCTTC.

The chain carries TRBV15 and TRBJ1-5; TRBD1 agrees at 7 bases. Germline values: CDR1 LNHNV, CDR2 YYDKDF (reference sequence). V shed 2 bases, J shed 6 bases, and the junction held 4 bases outside the gene matches. The CDR3 loop spans 14 amino acids. The DNA for the CDR3 is TGTGCCACCAGCAGACGACAGGGAGGTCAGCCCCAGCATTTT. It specifies CATSRRQGGQPQHF.

This chain uses TRBV7-3 with TRBJ2-1; D is unresolved. V was cut by 5 bases and J by 8 bases, with 16 bases left in between. The length of the CDR3 is 14 residues. Germline V CDR1 and CDR2: SGHTA, FQGTGA. In DNA form, the CDR3 reads TGTGCCAGCAGCCCCACCGGCGGCCACGATGAGCAGTTCTTC. Translating gives CASSPTGGHDEQFF.

The chain couples TRBV5-5 to TRBJ2-1, with no clear D. The CDR3 length is 13 residues. Looked up from germline, CDR1 is SGHKS and CDR2 is YYEKEE (reference sequence). Deletions cut 4 bases from V and 5 bases from J, with 10 bases between. The CDR3 spells CASSPPGDNEQFF. CDR3 nucleotide sequence: TGTGCCAGCAGCCCCCCAGGAGACAATGAGCAGTTCTTC.

V and J are TRBV11-1 and TRBJ2-1; 13 positions match TRBD2. The CDR3 extends over 17 amino acids. V lost 0 bases and J lost 6; bases outside the gene matches: 5. Germline V gene lookup returns CDR1 SGHAT and CDR2 FQDESV (reference sequence). Written as DNA, the CDR3 is TGTGCCAGCAGCTTAGCGGATGGACTAGCGGGAGTCAATGAGCAGTTCTTC. Protein sequence: CASSLADGLAGVNEQFF.

V usage is TRBV6-1 and J usage is TRBJ2-7; weak D call: TRBD1 (5 bases). CDR1 is MNHNS, CDR2 SASEGT, per germline. CDR3 length: 15 amino acids. V was clipped by 2 bases and J by 4 bases, with 15 bases between them. The DNA of the CDR3 is TGTGCCAGCAGTGAATTTTACGCCAGGGTATACGAGCAGTACTTC. As protein: CASSEFYARVYEQYF.

The V call is TRBV7-9, the J call TRBJ1-2; weak D call: TRBD1 (5 bases). Looked up from germline, CDR1 is SEHNR and CDR2 is FQNEAQ (reference sequence). The V end lost 5 bases, the J end lost 4 bases, and 17 bases lay between the germline ends. This CDR3 is built from 15 residues. CDR3 DNA: TGTGCCAGCAGCCCCGGGACGGCCAGATTCTATGGCTACACCTTC. It specifies CASSPGTARFYGYTF. Variable domain in full (rest from reference TRBV7-9 and TRBJ1-2): DTGVSQNPRHKITKRGQNVTFRCDPISEHNRLYWYRQTLGQGPEFLTYFQNEAQLEKSRLLSDRFSAERPKGSFSTLEIQRTEQGDSAMYLCASSPGTARFYGYTFGSGTRLTVV.

The chain is built from TRBV3-1 (or the pseudogene TRBV3-2) and TRBJ2-1; D is uncertain. The CDR3 has 12 residues. V was pared by 0 bases and J by 11 bases, with 8 bases between. Germline loops: CDR1 LGHDT, CDR2 YNNKEL (reference sequence). The CDR3 sequence is CASSQDFGKQFF. The DNA for the CDR3 is TGTGCCAGCAGCCAAGATTTTGGAAAGCAGTTCTTC.